The entry below gives a single T cell receptor (beta chain) sequence along with its context. This specimen belongs to a study of T cell changes during pregnancy in multiple sclerosis. Germline V gives CDR1 SGHRS, CDR2 YFSETQ. There are 15 residues in the CDR3. J was trimmed by 7 bases and V by 4 bases; bases with no gene match: 11. TCRdb's table, derived via immunoSEQ multiplex PCR, lists solely in-frame clones and lacks some. The repertoire consists of roughly 57,000 clones, with roughly nine tenths occurring once and the leading ten covering about 2.5%. Here the sequenced sample was peripheral blood, taken in the first trimester of pregnancy. This TCR was sampled from a female donor with multiple sclerosis, enrolled in a pregnancy study. The chain employs TRBV5-1 and TRBJ1-3; TRBD1 aligns across 7 bases. The CDR3 spells CASSTATGNTNTIYF. CDR3 bases: TGCGCCAGCAGCACGGCGACAGGGAATACGAACACCATATATTTT.